The present entry profiles one T cell receptor beta chain with its context. Its antigen remains unknown. PCR used 60 Vbeta primers and 13 Jbeta primers. TCRdb keeps only in-frame clones here, not all; method: immunoSEQ multiplex PCR. The sample yields about 55,000 clones, around three quarters seen once. The data derive from a study of cytomegalovirus exposure and HLA in healthy donors. Study-wide findings and caveats: A later look showed TCR association rates differing by HLA locus, highest for DRB1 and lowest for HLA-C. Most sequenced TCRs were rare (though some public TCRs occurred in many donors). Cytomegalovirus association was listed for 150 or so TCR beta chains. A link between a missense DCLRE1C variant and TCR beta V- and J-gene trimming emerged from a later analysis.

V lost 1 base to trimming and J lost 9 bases, with 18 bases between them. Germline values: CDR1 LNHDA, CDR2 SQIVND (reference sequence). The CDR3 contains 15 residues. The sequence derives from a female donor in good health and CMV-seronegative. The sequenced sample was PBMCs. The V gene is TRBV19, the J gene TRBJ1-2; tentatively, D is TRBD1 (5 bases). The CDR3: CASSIASGIFRSYTF. For the CDR3, the DNA is TGTGCCAGTAGTATAGCTTCAGGGATTTTTAGGAGCTACACCTTC.